One sample yielded the 3 T cell receptor beta chains listed below, sequenced in a study of blood T cell repertoires in COVID-19. Generated by immunoSEQ multiplex PCR, the TCRdb table keeps only in-frame clones and is missing some. The sample has around 250,000 clones, around 90% seen once. The sample consisted of peripheral blood. These receptors came from a woman in her thirties or forties who had recovered from COVID-19.

The chain has TRBV28 and TRBJ1-2; the D is unclear. This CDR3 is built from 11 residues. Germline values: CDR1 MDHEN, CDR2 SYDVKM. The V and J ends lost 4 bases and 7 bases respectively, with 7 bases between them. The CDR3 DNA reads TGTGCCAGCAGTTCCAACAGTGGCTACACCTTC. It translates to CASSSNSGYTF.

The chain carries TRBV18 and TRBJ1-1, with 9 bases aligning to TRBD1. Germline V lookup: CDR1 KGHSH, CDR2 LQKENI. The length of the CDR3 is 16 residues. V lost 3 bases and J lost 5; bases outside the gene matches: 10. This chain's CDR3 is CASSPSLQGASTEAFF. DNA of the CDR3: TGTGCCAGCTCACCGTCACTACAGGGGGCGAGTACTGAAGCTTTCTTT. The entire variable domain, with the rest obtained from reference TRBV18 and TRBJ1-1, is as follows: NAGVMQNPRHLVRRRGQEARLRCSPMKGHSHVYWYRQLPEEGLKFMVYLQKENIIDESGMPKERFSAEFPKEGPSILRIQQVVRGDSAAYFCASSPSLQGASTEAFFGQGTRLTVV.

J is TRBJ2-2 and V is TRBV28; 10 nucleotides match TRBD2. The CDR3 sequence is 16 residues long. From germline, CDR1 is MDHEN and CDR2 SYDVKM. Trimming at V came to 7 bases and at J to 4 bases, leaving 9 bases not matched to a gene. The CDR3 loop is CASTLVSGRATGELFF. The CDR3 DNA is TGTGCCAGCACCCTCGTAAGCGGGAGGGCCACCGGGGAGCTGTTTTTT. The entire variable domain, with the rest obtained from reference TRBV28 and TRBJ2-2, is as follows: DVKVTQSSRYLVKRTGEKVFLECVQDMDHENMFWYRQDPGLGLRLIYFSYDVKMKEKGDIPEGYSVSREKKERFSLILESASTNQTSMYLCASTLVSGRATGELFFGEGSRLTVL.